This entry concerns a single TCR beta chain. Its antigen has not been determined. The sample holds no much larger clone one base away, and base qualities are not on file. RNA was extracted using the RNeasy kit, and about 0.45 to 1 ug of the RNA was reverse transcribed with random hexamers. The immunoSEQ multiplex PCR assay, covering 54 Vbeta and 13 Jbeta segments, was used to amplify TCR beta CDR3 regions. Bias from PCR amplification was corrected by using a synthetic template baseline for primer optimization and for computational correction. The authors' pipeline ran thus. Only productive sequences were kept, with reads annotated to V, D and J genes according to IMGT and analyzed in immunoSEQ Analyzer. Clonality was calculated as one minus the Shannon entropy normalized by log2 of the number of productive unique sequences. For each patient and control, public and private clones were evaluated among the 100 most prevalent clones. Clones were defined as Susac-specific if absent from the healthy and MS cohorts, from 1052 published viral clones and from other ImmuneACCESS disease sequences. TCRdb itself trimmed the public reads at Q25 with fastp, ran MiXCR and retained productive beta chains. Here each entry gathers all rows of one CDR3 protein and keeps the most common genes and DNA. These V and J calls originate from TCRdb's pipeline instead of the authors' own analysis. The sample table records approximately 83,000 distinct CDR3 sequences; around 94% of these occur just once. About 0.94% of the sample is in the top ten clones.

The data were taken from a study of CD8 T cells in Susac syndrome (dated by TCRdb to about 2019). Context from the whole study: Of the Susac syndrome patients who were sequenced, roughly 8 were in clinical remission while roughly six had clinically active disease. At the time of blood withdrawal, Susac syndrome patients were either therapy-naive, taking corticosteroids (with some also receiving IVIg), or on IVIg alone. Clonality of the CD8+ T cell repertoire was compared between about a dozen healthy donors, 14 Susac syndrome patients and under 16 multiple sclerosis patients. Repertoire sequencing was used to test whether CD8+ T cell activation and differentiation in Susac syndrome was antigen driven. The research as a whole found: About 15 Susac-specific public clones were identified in the total CD8+ repertoire, and about 5 Susac-specific public clones were identified in the CD8+ TEMRA repertoire. The TCR sequencing and HLA analysis was acknowledged to have included a relatively small number of individuals. Susac syndrome CD8+ repertoires showed clonal expansion, highest in CD8+ TEMRA cells and greater in clinically active than remitting patients.

High-throughput TCR beta sequencing profiled peripheral blood CD8+ and CD4+ T cells from healthy donors, Susac syndrome patients and multiple sclerosis patients. Recently defined diagnostic criteria for definite or probable disease were met by the Susac syndrome patients. Bulk CD8+ and CD4+ T cells were purified magnetically by negative isolation, whereas CD8+ TEMRA cells were enriched by FACS. Blood was collected in EDTA tubes and processed within 24 hours, with PBMCs isolated through density gradient centrifugation. PBMCs intended for TCR sequencing were frozen in liquid nitrogen and were later thawed in a 37 degrees C water bath. The sorted or isolated CD4+, CD8+ and CD8+ TEMRA cells reached a purity of at least 90%. The origin of this receptor is a human donor with Susac syndrome. Specimen: CD8+ T cells from PBMCs.

CDR3 region: CASGLSGSTEAFF. The sequenced DNA is TGTGCTAGTGGTTTGAGTGGAAGCACTGAAGCTTTCTTT. The chain links TRBV12-5 with TRBJ1-1; no D segment can be confidently identified. Reading the germline V gene gives CDR1 LGHNT and CDR2 FRNRAP. The CDR3 runs 13 amino acids, cysteine and phenylalanine included. The kept DNA is CDR3 alone, 39 bases in frame from the first base. Deletion took 2 bases off V and 4 bases off J, with a span of 8 bases between the germline ends.